Below are 22 T cell receptor beta chains sequenced from a single sample in a study of T-cell memory formation after mild COVID-19. One entry per CDR3 protein, called by TCRdb with MiXCR from the 5' RACE reads. The profile covers about 58,000 distinct CDR3 sequences, with around 30% appearing a single time and roughly 43% taken by the ten largest. Sequences were obtained from PBMCs or a T cell subset sorted from them (not recorded which). The origin of the receptors is a man aged 18 to 29 who had mild COVID-19 (a few samples of this study predate the infection). Cell type and time point are not known.

DNA for the CDR3: TGTGCCAGCACCCTAGCCGGGGGTTCCGAGCAGTACGTC. Residues: CASTLAGGSEQYV. The chain recombines TRBV6-2 or TRBV6-3 with TRBJ2-7; perhaps TRBD2 as D (6 bases). The CDR3 runs 13 residues. V lost 7 bases to trimming and J lost 6 bases, with 16 bases between them. Germline V gene data show CDR1 as MNHEY and CDR2 as SVGEGT.

This clonotype turned up a few times. The rearrangement links TRBV7-7 to TRBJ2-1; TRBD2 aligns across 12 bases. The CDR3 is made up of 16 amino acids. From germline, CDR1 is SSHAT and CDR2 FNYEAQ (reference sequence). With 5 bases clipped from V and 4 bases from J, the junction kept 6 bases outside the gene matches. The CDR3 DNA follows: TGTGCCAGCAGCAAGACTAGCGGGGGACCGTACAATGAGCAGTTCTTC. Translation: CASSKTSGGPYNEQFF. Variable domain in full (rest from reference TRBV7-7 and TRBJ2-1): GAGVSQSPRYKVTKRGQDVTLRCDPISSHATLYWYQQALGQGPEFLTYFNYEAQPDKSGLPSDRFSAERPEGSISTLTIQRTEQRDSAMYRCASSKTSGGPYNEQFFGPGTRLTVL.

The chain is built from TRBV12-3 or TRBV12-4 and TRBJ1-1, with D tentatively TRBD1 (6 bases). Trimming left V 6 bases short and J 4 bases short, with 12 bases between. This CDR3 is built from 13 residues. The CDR3 loop reads CASSRGGLTEAFF. CDR3 nucleotide sequence: TGTGCCAGCAGCCGAGGGGGGCTCACTGAAGCTTTCTTT.

This clonotype appeared a few times. The chain carries TRBV12-3 or TRBV12-4 and TRBJ2-2; D possibly corresponds to TRBD2 (6 bases). The length of the CDR3 is 16 residues. The germline V and J ends were trimmed by 3 bases and 7 bases, with 18 bases remaining between them. CDR3 DNA sequence: TGTGCCAGCAGTTTGGGGCCGTTGTGGCGGGGCGGGGAGCTGTTTTTT. Its translation: CASSLGPLWRGGELFF.

This clonotype was counted between two and nine times. CDR3 sequence (DNA): TGTGCCAGCAGTCCCAGGAGCAGCACAGATACGCAGTATTTT. As protein: CASSPRSSTDTQYF. This chain uses TRBV25-1 with TRBJ2-3; no clear D. Trimming cost V 5 bases and J 0 bases, with 9 bases left between them. This CDR3 spans 14 amino acids. Germline-derived CDR1 and CDR2 are MGHDK and SYGVNS. Combining the CDR3 with reference TRBV25-1 and TRBJ2-3 gives the whole variable domain EADIYQTPRYLVIGTGKKITLECSQTMGHDKMYWYQQDPGMELHLIHYSYGVNSTEKGDLSSESTVSRIRTEHFPLTLESARPSHTSQYLCASSPRSSTDTQYFGPGTRLTVL.

The chain has TRBV6-2 or TRBV6-3 and TRBJ2-2; the D gene is possibly TRBD2 (6 bases). V was shortened by 8 bases and J by 1 base, with 11 bases between the two germline ends. The CDR3 spans 14 residues. The V gene's germline CDR1 is MNHEY and CDR2 SVGEGT. The CDR3 DNA reads TGTGCCAGCGGGAGGTACGGGAACACCGGGGAGCTGTTTTTT. This encodes CASGRYGNTGELFF.

V usage is TRBV20-1 and J usage is TRBJ2-5; the D gene is possibly TRBD1 (5 bases). The germline V and J ends were trimmed by 1 base and 0 bases, with 6 bases remaining between them. CDR1 is DFQATT, CDR2 SNEGSKA, per germline (reference sequence). There are 13 residues in the CDR3. The CDR3 is CSARGQYQETQYF. CDR3 DNA sequence: TGCAGTGCTAGAGGACAGTACCAAGAGACCCAGTACTTC.

J is TRBJ2-5 and V is TRBV5-1; 7 bases are a match to TRBD2. The CDR3 extends over 15 amino acids. CDR1 is SGHRS, CDR2 YFSETQ, per germline. Trimming took 0 bases from V and 1 from J; bases not matched to a gene: 3. CDR3 in DNA: TGCGCCAGCAGCTTGGGGTCTAGCGGCCAAGAGACCCAGTACTTC. It encodes CASSLGSSGQETQYF.

V and J are TRBV7-2 and TRBJ2-3; tentatively, D is TRBD2 (5 bases). Trimming stripped 7 bases from V and 0 bases from J, with 14 bases between. CDR3 length: 15 amino acids. The germline V gene has CDR1 SGHTA and CDR2 FQGNSA. CDR3 sequence (DNA): TGTGCCAGCACCCTGCCTCGGGGTAGCACAGATACGCAGTATTTT. Protein: CASTLPRGSTDTQYF.

This clonotype was seen at least ten times. The chain has TRBV9 and TRBJ2-2; tentative D call: TRBD1 (6 bases). Trimming took off 5 bases at V and 1 base at J, with 6 bases between the two ends. CDR1 is SGDLS, CDR2 YYNGEE, per germline. This CDR3 is built from 13 residues. CDR3 residues: CASRTGNTGELFF. DNA of the CDR3: TGTGCCAGCAGGACAGGGAACACCGGGGAGCTGTTTTTT.

This clonotype was seen only a few times. J is TRBJ2-3 and V is TRBV20-1; 8 bases align to TRBD1. The germline V gene has CDR1 DFQATT and CDR2 SNEGSKA (reference sequence). The CDR3 totals 13 residues. The V and J ends lost 5 bases and 6 bases, in that order; junction bases with no gene match: 7. The CDR3 DNA follows: TGCAGTGCTCCCGACAGGGGACTGGATACGCAGTATTTT. This sequence encodes CSAPDRGLDTQYF.

The rearrangement joins TRBV5-1 to TRBJ1-1, with 8 bases that match TRBD1. The length of the CDR3 is 13 residues. Germline trimming cut 4 bases from V and 4 bases from J; bases unmatched to any gene: 3. Germline CDR1 reads SGHRS; CDR2 reads YFSETQ. Here the CDR3 DNA reads TGCGCCAGCAGCAGGACAGGGCCCACTGAAGCTTTCTTT. Protein product: CASSRTGPTEAFF.

V and J are TRBV12-3 or TRBV12-4 and TRBJ2-3; a possible D gene is TRBD2 (6 bases). Trimming shortened V by 3 bases and J by 4 bases, and 11 bases separated the two germline ends. The CDR3 loop spans 14 amino acids. This CDR3 reads CASSLRTMPDTQYF. The CDR3 bases are TGTGCCAGCAGTTTGCGGACTATGCCAGATACGCAGTATTTT.

This clonotype has only a few counts. The chain has TRBV4-3 and TRBJ2-2; no reliable D call. The CDR3 extends over 17 amino acids. The germline gives CDR1 LGHNA, CDR2 YSLEER. With 0 bases removed from V and 2 bases from J, the gap between germline ends came to 13 bases. The CDR3 bases are TGCGCCAGCAGCCAAGATATCGTCAGAACAAACACCGGGGAGCTGTTTTTT. Residues: CASSQDIVRTNTGELFF.

This clonotype has more than one count but fewer than ten. The CDR3 DNA reads TGTGCCAGCAGTGAATACCAGGGACAAGAGACCCAGTACTTC. Its translation: CASSEYQGQETQYF. This chain uses TRBV25-1 with TRBJ2-5; D possibly corresponds to TRBD1 (5 bases). CDR1 MGHDK and CDR2 SYGVNS come from the germline V gene. The CDR3 contains 14 residues. The germline V and J ends were trimmed by 0 bases and 2 bases, with 7 bases remaining between them.

J is TRBJ1-1 and V is TRBV11-2; no clear D gene. The CDR3 consists of 14 residues. The V gene's germline CDR1 is SGHAT and CDR2 FQNNGV. Trimming took off 0 bases at V and 2 bases at J, with 7 bases between the two ends. CDR3 in amino acids: CASSLDPPNTEAFF. The CDR3 region has the DNA TGTGCCAGCAGCTTAGATCCCCCAAACACTGAAGCTTTCTTT.

The chain joins TRBV2 to TRBJ2-1, with 8 bases aligning to TRBD2. CDR3 size: 15 residues. Germline values: CDR1 SNHLY, CDR2 FYNNEI. Trimming took 4 bases from V and 8 from J; bases not matched to a gene: 10. CDR3 sequence (DNA): TGTGCCAGCAGTGGGGTGTCAGCGGGGGCCGATGAGCAGTTCTTC. Its protein product is CASSGVSAGADEQFF.

V gene TRBV15 combines with J gene TRBJ2-7; 9 bases map to TRBD1. The CDR3 contains 15 residues. Trimming at V came to 3 bases and at J to 1 base, leaving 4 bases not matched to a gene. Per germline, CDR1 LNHNV and CDR2 YYDKDF (reference sequence). CDR3 amino acids: CATSSAGTGSYEQYF. For the CDR3, the DNA is TGTGCCACCAGCAGTGCCGGGACAGGGTCCTACGAGCAGTACTTC.

In this sample, this clonotype turned up a few times. This rearrangement joins TRBV5-1 to TRBJ2-1; 12 nucleotides agree with TRBD2. Germline CDR1 and CDR2: SGHRS and YFSETQ. Trimming cost V 3 bases and J 9 bases; bases outside gene matches: 13. The CDR3 loop spans 17 amino acids. This chain's CDR3 is CASSYPSGGAVVGEQFF. The CDR3 nucleotides read TGCGCCAGCAGCTACCCTAGCGGGGGGGCCGTGGTCGGTGAGCAGTTCTTC.

The chain uses TRBV11-2 and TRBJ2-5, with 9 bases fitting TRBD2. Losses at the gene ends were 5 bases for V and 1 base for J; bases not matched to a gene: 5. CDR3 length: 15 residues. The germline gives CDR1 SGHAT, CDR2 FQNNGV. This CDR3 reads CASSPLAGVQETQYF. CDR3 DNA sequence: TGTGCCAGCAGCCCTTTAGCGGGGGTCCAAGAGACCCAGTACTTC.

This clonotype has just a few counts. The chain recombines TRBV7-6 with TRBJ2-3, with D perhaps assigned TRBD1 or TRBD2 (5 bases each). Trimming removed 5 bases at V and 1 base at J, with 13 bases between. Germline V gene lookup returns CDR1 SGHVS and CDR2 FNYEAQ. The CDR3 runs to 15 residues. The CDR3 is CASSEGPAGTDTQYF. The CDR3 nucleotides are TGTGCCAGCAGCGAGGGGCCAGCGGGCACAGATACGCAGTATTTT.

A few counts support this clonotype. The V gene is TRBV7-9, the J gene TRBJ2-3; TRBD2 agrees at 10 bases. The V gene end was trimmed by 10 bases and the J gene end by 4 bases; junction bases not matched to a gene: 8. The CDR3 loop spans 14 amino acids. Germline values: CDR1 SEHNR, CDR2 FQNEAQ (reference sequence). Here the CDR3 reads CATPPAGGPDTQYF. In nucleotides, the CDR3 is TGTGCCACCCCGCCAGCGGGGGGGCCAGATACGCAGTATTTT.